This TCR beta chain was documented in a study of shared clonotypes between healthy human individuals. Findings and limits, study-wide: The sharing of 5% to 5.5% of naive CD4 clonotypes was seen across several donors. Tissue TCR repertoires likely differ from these blood-only repertoires.

Original processing methods: Without quality scores, immunoSEQ junctional reads could not be filtered like full-length reads. Sequenced by immunoSEQ multiplex PCR; TCRdb stores in-frame clones only, minus some. The D gene and trimming were derived from the DNA, and the V and J assignments and clone size from that table. The sample has approximately 980,000 clones, 76% seen once. This clone has more than one count but fewer than ten. What it recognizes is unknown. All donors qualified as healthy HIV-negative adults and had experienced no recent acute infections or vaccinations. Germline V lookup: CDR1 ENHRY, CDR2 SYGVKD. V gave up 8 bases and J gave up 4 bases, with 22 bases separating them. The CDR3 sequence is 16 residues long.

Sequencing was done on a sample of memory CD4+ T cells sorted from blood. Subset here: CD45RA-negative fraction. J is TRBJ2-3 and V is TRBV10-3; D may be TRBD2 (6 bases). The receptor was derived from a man aged 18-30 years in good health. The CDR3: CAIQGSAGSSADTQYF. In DNA, the CDR3 is TGTGCCATCCAGGGTTCGGCGGGAAGTTCTGCAGATACGCAGTATTTT.